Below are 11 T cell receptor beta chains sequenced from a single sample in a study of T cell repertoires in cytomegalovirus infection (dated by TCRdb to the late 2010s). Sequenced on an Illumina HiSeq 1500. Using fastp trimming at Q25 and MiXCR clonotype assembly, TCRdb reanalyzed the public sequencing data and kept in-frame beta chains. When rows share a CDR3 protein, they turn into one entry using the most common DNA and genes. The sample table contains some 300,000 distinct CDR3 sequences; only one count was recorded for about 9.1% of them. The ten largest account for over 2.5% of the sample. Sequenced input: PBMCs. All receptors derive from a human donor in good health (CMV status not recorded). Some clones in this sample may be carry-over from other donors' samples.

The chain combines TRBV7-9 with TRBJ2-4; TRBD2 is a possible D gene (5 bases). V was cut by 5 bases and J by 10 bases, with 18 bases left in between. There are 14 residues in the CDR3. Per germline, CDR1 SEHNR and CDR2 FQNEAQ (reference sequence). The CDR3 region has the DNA TGTGCCAGCAGCGGGGAGACAAGTATACGGATTCAGTACTTC. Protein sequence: CASSGETSIRIQYF.

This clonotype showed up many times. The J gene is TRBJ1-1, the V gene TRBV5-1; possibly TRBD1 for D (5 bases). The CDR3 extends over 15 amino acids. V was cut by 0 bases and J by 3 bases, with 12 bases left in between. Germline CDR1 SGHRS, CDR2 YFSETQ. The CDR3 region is CASSLVYGGDTEAFF. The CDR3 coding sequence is TGCGCCAGCAGCTTGGTCTATGGGGGAGACACTGAAGCTTTCTTT.

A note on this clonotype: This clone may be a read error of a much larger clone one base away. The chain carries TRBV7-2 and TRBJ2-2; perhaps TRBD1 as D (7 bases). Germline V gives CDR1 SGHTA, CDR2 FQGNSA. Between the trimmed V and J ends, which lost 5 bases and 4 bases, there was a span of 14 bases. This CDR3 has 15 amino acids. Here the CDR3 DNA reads TGTGCCAGCAGCGTCAGGGGGGTAACCACCGGGGAGCTGTTTTTT. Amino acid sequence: CASSVRGVTTGELFF.

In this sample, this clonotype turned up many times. The CDR3, as DNA: TGTGCCAGCAGCTTAAGACAGGTCGGGGGCTACACCTTC. This encodes CASSLRQVGGYTF. The chain has TRBV7-2 and TRBJ1-2, with D possibly being TRBD1 (6 bases). The CDR3 is 13 residues long. Trimming left V 2 bases short and J 8 bases short, with 12 bases between. Per germline, CDR1 SGHTA and CDR2 FQGNSA.

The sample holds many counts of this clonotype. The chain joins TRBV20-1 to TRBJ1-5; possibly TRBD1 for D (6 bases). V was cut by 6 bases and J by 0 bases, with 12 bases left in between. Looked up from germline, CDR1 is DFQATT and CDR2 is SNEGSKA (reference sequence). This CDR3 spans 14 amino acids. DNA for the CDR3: TGCAGTGCCCAGGTGGGACATAGCAATCAGCCCCAGCATTTT. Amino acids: CSAQVGHSNQPQHF.

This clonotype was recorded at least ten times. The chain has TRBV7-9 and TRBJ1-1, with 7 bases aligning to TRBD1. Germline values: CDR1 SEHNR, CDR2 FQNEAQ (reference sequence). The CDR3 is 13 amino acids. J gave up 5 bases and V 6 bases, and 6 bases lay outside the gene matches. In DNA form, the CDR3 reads TGTGCCAGCAGAAGTCAGGGGGATACTGAAGCTTTCTTT. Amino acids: CASRSQGDTEAFF.

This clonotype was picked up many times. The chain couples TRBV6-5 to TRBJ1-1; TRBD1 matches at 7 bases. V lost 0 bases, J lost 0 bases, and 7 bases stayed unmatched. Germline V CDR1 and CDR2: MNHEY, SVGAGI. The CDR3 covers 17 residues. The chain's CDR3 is CASSYSGGGFMNTEAFF. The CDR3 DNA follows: TGTGCCAGCAGTTACTCGGGAGGGGGCTTTATGAACACTGAAGCTTTCTTT.

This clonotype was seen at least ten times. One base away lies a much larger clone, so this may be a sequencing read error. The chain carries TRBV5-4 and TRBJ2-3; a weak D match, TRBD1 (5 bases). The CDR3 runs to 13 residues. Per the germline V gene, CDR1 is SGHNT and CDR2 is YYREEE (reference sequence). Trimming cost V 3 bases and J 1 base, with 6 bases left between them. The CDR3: CASSSQGTDTQYF. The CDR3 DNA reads TGTGCCAGCAGCTCACAGGGCACAGATACGCAGTATTTT.

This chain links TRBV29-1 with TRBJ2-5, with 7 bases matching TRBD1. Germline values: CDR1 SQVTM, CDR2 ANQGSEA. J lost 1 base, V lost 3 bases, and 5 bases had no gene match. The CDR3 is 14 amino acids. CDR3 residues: CSVDGQDIQETQYF. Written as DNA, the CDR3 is TGCAGCGTTGACGGACAGGACATCCAAGAGACCCAGTACTTC. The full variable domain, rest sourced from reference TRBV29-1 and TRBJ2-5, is SAVISQKPSRDICQRGTSLTIQCQVDSQVTMMFWYRQQPGQSLTLIATANQGSEATYESGFVIDKFPISRPNLTFSTLTVSNMSPEDSSIYLCSVDGQDIQETQYFGPGTRLLVL.

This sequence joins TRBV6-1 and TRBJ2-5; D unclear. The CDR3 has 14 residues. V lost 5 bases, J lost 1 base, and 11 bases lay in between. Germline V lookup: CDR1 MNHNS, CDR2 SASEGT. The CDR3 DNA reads TGTGCCAGCAGTTTCTTGGACCGCCAAGAGACCCAGTACTTC. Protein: CASSFLDRQETQYF.

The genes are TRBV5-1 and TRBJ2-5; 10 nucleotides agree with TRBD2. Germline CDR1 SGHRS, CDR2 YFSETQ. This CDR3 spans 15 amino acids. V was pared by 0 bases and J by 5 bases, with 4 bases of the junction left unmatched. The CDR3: CASSLDTSGVETQYF. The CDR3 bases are TGCGCCAGCAGCTTGGATACTAGCGGGGTTGAGACCCAGTACTTC.